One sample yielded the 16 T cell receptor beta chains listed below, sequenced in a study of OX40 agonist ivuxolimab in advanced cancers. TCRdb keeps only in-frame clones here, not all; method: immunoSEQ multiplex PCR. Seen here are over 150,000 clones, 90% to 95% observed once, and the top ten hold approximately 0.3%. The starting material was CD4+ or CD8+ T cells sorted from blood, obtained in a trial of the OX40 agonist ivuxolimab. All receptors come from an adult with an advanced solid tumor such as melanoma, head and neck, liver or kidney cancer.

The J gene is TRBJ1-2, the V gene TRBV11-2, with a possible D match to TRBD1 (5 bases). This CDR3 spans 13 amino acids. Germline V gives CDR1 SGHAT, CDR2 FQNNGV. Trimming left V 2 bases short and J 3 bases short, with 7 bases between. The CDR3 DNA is TGTGCCAGCAGCTTAATGACAGACTATGGCTACACCTTC. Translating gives CASSLMTDYGYTF.

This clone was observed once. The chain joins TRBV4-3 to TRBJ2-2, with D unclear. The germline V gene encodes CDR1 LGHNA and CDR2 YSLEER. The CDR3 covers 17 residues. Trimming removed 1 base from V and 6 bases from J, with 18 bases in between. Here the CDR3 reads CASSQAAMTSSAGELFF. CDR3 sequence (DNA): TGCGCCAGCAGCCAAGCGGCGATGACTTCCTCAGCCGGGGAGCTGTTTTTT.

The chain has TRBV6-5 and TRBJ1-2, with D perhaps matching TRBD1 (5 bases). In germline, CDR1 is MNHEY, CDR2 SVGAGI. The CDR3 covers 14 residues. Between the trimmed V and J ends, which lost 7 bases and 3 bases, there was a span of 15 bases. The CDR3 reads CASTPWDGHYGYTF. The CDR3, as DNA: TGTGCCAGCACCCCTTGGGACGGCCACTATGGCTACACCTTC.

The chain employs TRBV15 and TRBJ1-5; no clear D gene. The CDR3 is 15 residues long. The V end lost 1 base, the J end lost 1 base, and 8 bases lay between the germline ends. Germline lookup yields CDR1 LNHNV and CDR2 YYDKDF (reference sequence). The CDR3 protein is CATSRVLQSNQPQHF. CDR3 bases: TGTGCCACCAGCAGAGTTCTGCAAAGCAATCAGCCCCAGCATTTT.

For the CDR3, the DNA is TGCAGCGTTGTCCCCCCTCCGGCTAGCGGGGGGGCTGGAGAGACCCAGTACTTC. This gives the protein CSVVPPPASGGAGETQYF. The genes are TRBV29-1 and TRBJ2-5; TRBD2 matches 12 bases. Germline CDR1 and CDR2: SQVTM and ANQGSEA. J lost 4 bases, V lost 4 bases, and 16 bases had no gene match. The CDR3 totals 18 residues.

CDR3 sequence reads: CASSLVGDSPLHF. Here the CDR3 DNA reads TGTGCCAGCAGCTTAGTCGGGGATTCACCCCTCCACTTT. The rearrangement links TRBV7-2 to TRBJ1-6; D is uncertain. Germline V gene data show CDR1 as SGHTA and CDR2 as FQGNSA. Trimming removed 1 base from V and 8 bases from J, with 6 bases in between. The CDR3 consists of 13 residues. Together with reference TRBV7-2 and TRBJ1-6, the CDR3 gives the full variable domain: GAGVSQSPSNKVTEKGKDVELRCDPISGHTALYWYRQSLGQGLEFLIYFQGNSAPDKSGLPSDRFSAERTGGSVSTLTIQRTQQEDSAVYLCASSLVGDSPLHFGNGTRLTVT.

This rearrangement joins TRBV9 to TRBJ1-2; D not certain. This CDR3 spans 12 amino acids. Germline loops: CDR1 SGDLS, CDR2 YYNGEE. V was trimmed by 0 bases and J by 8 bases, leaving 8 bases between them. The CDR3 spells CASSVEGRGYTF. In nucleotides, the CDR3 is TGTGCCAGCAGCGTAGAAGGGCGCGGCTACACCTTC.

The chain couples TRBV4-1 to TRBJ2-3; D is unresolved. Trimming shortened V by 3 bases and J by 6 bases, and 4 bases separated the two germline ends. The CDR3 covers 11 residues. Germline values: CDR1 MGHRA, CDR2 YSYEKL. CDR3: CASSQYDTQYF. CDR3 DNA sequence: TGCGCCAGCAGCCAGTATGATACGCAGTATTTT.

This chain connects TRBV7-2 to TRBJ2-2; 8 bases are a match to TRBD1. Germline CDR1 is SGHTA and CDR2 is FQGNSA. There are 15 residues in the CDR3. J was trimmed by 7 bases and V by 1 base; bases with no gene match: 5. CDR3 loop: CASSLVRGQGGELFF. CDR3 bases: TGTGCCAGCAGCTTAGTCAGGGGGCAAGGCGGGGAGCTGTTTTTT.

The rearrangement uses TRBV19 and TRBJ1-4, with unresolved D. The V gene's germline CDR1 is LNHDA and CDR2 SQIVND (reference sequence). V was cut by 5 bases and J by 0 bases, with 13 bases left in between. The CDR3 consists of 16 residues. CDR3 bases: TGTGCCAGTAGTGTCGGGCCCGGCTCAACTAATGAAAAACTGTTTTTT. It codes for CASSVGPGSTNEKLFF. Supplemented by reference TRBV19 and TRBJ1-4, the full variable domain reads DGGITQSPKYLFRKEGQNVTLSCEQNLNHDAMYWYRQDPGQGLRLIYYSQIVNDFQKGDIAEGYSVSREKKESFPLTVTSAQKNPTAFYLCASSVGPGSTNEKLFFGSGTQLSVL.

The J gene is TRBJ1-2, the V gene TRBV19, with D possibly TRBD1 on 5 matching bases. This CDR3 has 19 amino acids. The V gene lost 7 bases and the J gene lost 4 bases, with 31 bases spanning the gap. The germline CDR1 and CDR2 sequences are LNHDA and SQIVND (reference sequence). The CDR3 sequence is CASTPSPIRSGTRGYGYTF. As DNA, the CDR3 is TGTGCCAGTACCCCCTCACCAATAAGATCAGGGACTAGGGGCTATGGCTACACCTTC.

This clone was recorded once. The CDR3, as DNA: TGTGCCAGCAGCTCGCAGGGAGTTAACTATGGCTACACCTTC. Its protein is CASSSQGVNYGYTF. The chain joins TRBV5-4 to TRBJ1-2, with a possible D match to TRBD1 (5 bases). The CDR3 totals 14 residues. Germline CDR1 and CDR2: SGHNT and YYREEE (reference sequence). V lost 3 bases and J lost 1, with 10 bases in between. Drawing the rest from reference TRBV5-4 and TRBJ1-2, the complete variable domain is ETGVTQSPTHLIKTRGQQVTLRCSSQSGHNTVSWYQQALGQGPQFIFQYYREEENGRGNFPPRFSGLQFPNYSSELNVNALELDDSALYLCASSSQGVNYGYTFGSGTRLTVV.

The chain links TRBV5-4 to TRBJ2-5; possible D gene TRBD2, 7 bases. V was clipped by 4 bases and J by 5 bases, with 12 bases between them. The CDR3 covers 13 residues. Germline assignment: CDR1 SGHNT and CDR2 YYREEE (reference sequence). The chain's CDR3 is CASSGGARETQYF. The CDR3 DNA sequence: TGTGCCAGCAGCGGGGGGGCCAGGGAGACCCAGTACTTC.

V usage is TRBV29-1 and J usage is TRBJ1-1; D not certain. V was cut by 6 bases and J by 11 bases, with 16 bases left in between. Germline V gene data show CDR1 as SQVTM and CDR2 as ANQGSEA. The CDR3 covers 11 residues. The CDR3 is CSVPGVDGAFF. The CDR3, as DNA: TGCAGCGTCCCCGGGGTCGATGGGGCTTTCTTT.

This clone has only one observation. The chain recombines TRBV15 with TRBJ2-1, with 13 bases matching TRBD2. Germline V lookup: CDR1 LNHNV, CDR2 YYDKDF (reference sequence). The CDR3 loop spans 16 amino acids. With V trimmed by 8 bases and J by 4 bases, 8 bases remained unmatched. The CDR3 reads CATGRRLAGGYNEQFF. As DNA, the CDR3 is TGTGCCACCGGGCGGCGACTAGCGGGAGGTTACAATGAGCAGTTCTTC.

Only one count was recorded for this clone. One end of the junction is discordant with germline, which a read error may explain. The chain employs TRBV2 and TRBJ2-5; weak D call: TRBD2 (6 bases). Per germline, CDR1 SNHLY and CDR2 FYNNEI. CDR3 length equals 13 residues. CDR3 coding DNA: TGTGCCAGCAGTGAAGTCGCGGGGACCCCCGGGAACTTC. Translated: CASSEVAGTPGNF. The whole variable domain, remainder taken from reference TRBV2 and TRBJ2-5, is EPEVTQTPSHQVTQMGQEVILRCVPISNHLYFYWYRQILGQKVEFLVSFYNNEISEKSEIFDDQFSVERPDGSNFTLKIRSTKLEDSAMYFCASSEVAGTPGNFGPGTRLLVL.